Following are 26 T cell receptor beta chains from one sample sequenced in a study of OX40 agonist ivuxolimab in advanced cancers. Libraries were prepared by immunoSEQ multiplex PCR; TCRdb keeps only in-frame clonotypes and omits some of them. The data show several thousand clones, with roughly 74% seen just once and about a fifth held by the top ten. Sequencing used CD4+ or CD8+ T cells sorted from blood, obtained in a trial of the OX40 agonist ivuxolimab. The receptors here all came from an adult with an advanced solid tumor such as melanoma, head and neck, liver or kidney cancer.

The chain combines TRBV12-5 with TRBJ1-2; D not certain. Trimming removed 6 bases from V and 5 bases from J, with 13 bases in between. CDR3 length: 13 amino acids. Germline CDR1 is LGHNT and CDR2 is FRNRAP. CDR3 bases: TGTGCTAGTGGCCAAACGGCGGGGTATGGCTACACCTTC. As protein: CASGQTAGYGYTF.

V usage is TRBV6-5 and J usage is TRBJ2-7; 7 bases line up with TRBD2. Germline V gene sequence: CDR1 MNHEY, CDR2 SVGAGI. The ends lost 0 bases at V and 6 bases at J; junction bases unmatched: 8. This CDR3 region has 15 residues. The CDR3 nucleotides read TGTGCCAGCAGTTACTCGGGCCTTGGGGGGGTCGAGCAGTACTTC. Translating it yields CASSYSGLGGVEQYF.

This clone counts as medium-sized (0.01 to 0.1%). The chain has TRBV7-8 and TRBJ2-5; 10 bases are a match to TRBD2. Looked up from germline, CDR1 is SGHVS and CDR2 is FQNEAQ. The junction had 4 bases not matched to a gene; V was cut back by 1 base and J by 5 bases. The CDR3 sequence is 15 residues long. CDR3 sequence reads: CASSLERGGRETQYF. CDR3 nucleotide sequence: TGTGCCAGCAGCTTAGAGCGGGGGGGCCGGGAGACCCAGTACTTC.

The rearrangement uses TRBV7-3 and TRBJ2-2; D remains unclear. The V gene lost 2 bases and the J gene lost 2 bases, with 9 bases spanning the gap. The CDR3 is 15 residues long. Germline V gene sequence: CDR1 SGHTA, CDR2 FQGTGA. The CDR3 here is CASSLAALNTGELFF. The CDR3 DNA follows: TGTGCCAGCAGCTTAGCGGCGCTCAACACCGGGGAGCTGTTTTTT.

V and J are TRBV27 and TRBJ2-7, with TRBD2 identical over 8 bases. V lost 4 bases, J lost 4 bases, and 9 bases stayed unmatched. The V gene's germline CDR1 is MNHEY and CDR2 SMNVEV (reference sequence). CDR3 length: 15 residues. The CDR3 region has the DNA TGTGCCAGCAGTTATACCGGGGGGGGCCGGTACGAGCAGTACTTC. As protein: CASSYTGGGRYEQYF.

Only one count was recorded for this clone. The chain is built from TRBV4-2 and TRBJ2-1, with D possibly matching TRBD2 (6 bases). With 0 bases removed from V and 10 bases from J, the gap between germline ends came to 10 bases. Germline loops: CDR1 LGHNA, CDR2 YNFKEQ. The CDR3 runs to 13 residues. CDR3 sequence (DNA): TGTGCCAGCAGCCAAGATGGGAGCGGGGAGCAGTTCTTC. As protein: CASSQDGSGEQFF.

The chain is built from TRBV6-9 and TRBJ2-3; D not certain. The CDR3 covers 13 residues. Germline CDR1 reads MNHGY; CDR2 reads SVAAGI. Trimming left V 3 bases short and J 6 bases short, with 10 bases between. The CDR3 DNA is TGTGCCAGCAGTTACTCACAGCAGGATACGCAGTATTTT. The encoded protein is CASSYSQQDTQYF.

The chain carries TRBV2 and TRBJ2-1, with 7 bases aligning to TRBD2. This CDR3 is 12 amino acids long. Germline values: CDR1 SNHLY, CDR2 FYNNEI. Trimming took 10 bases from V and 4 from J; bases not matched to a gene: 4. Here the CDR3 DNA reads TGTGCCAACCAGCGGGGTTACAATGAGCAGTTCTTC. This translates into CANQRGYNEQFF.

The chain recombines TRBV10-1 with TRBJ1-2; D unclear. From germline, CDR1 is WNHNN and CDR2 SYGVQD (reference sequence). The V and J ends lost 5 bases and 4 bases respectively, with 17 bases between them. The CDR3 runs 15 residues. The CDR3 DNA reads as TGCGCCAGCAGTTCTAAATCGCGAAAGACCTATGGCTACACCTTC. As protein: CASSSKSRKTYGYTF.

V and J are TRBV19 and TRBJ2-7; 8 positions match TRBD1. The V gene's germline CDR1 is LNHDA and CDR2 SQIVND (reference sequence). The V gene end was trimmed by 1 base and the J gene end by 6 bases; junction bases not matched to a gene: 5. The CDR3 is 14 residues long. CDR3 DNA: TGTGCCAGTAGTATAGGCAGGGGGCTAATCGAGCAGTACTTC. Protein product: CASSIGRGLIEQYF. The variable domain in full, completed from reference TRBV19 and TRBJ2-7, reads DGGITQSPKYLFRKEGQNVTLSCEQNLNHDAMYWYRQDPGQGLRLIYYSQIVNDFQKGDIAEGYSVSREKKESFPLTVTSAQKNPTAFYLCASSIGRGLIEQYFGPGTRLTVT.

The table lists this clone with a count of one. The V call is TRBV7-7, the J call TRBJ2-5, with TRBD1 matching 11 bases. The CDR3 is 18 amino acids. Germline CDR1 and CDR2: SSHAT and FNYEAQ (reference sequence). V was pared by 5 bases and J by 1 base, with 12 bases of the junction left unmatched. CDR3 region: CASSLKSGTGGLQETQYF. The CDR3 bases are TGTGCCAGCAGCCTCAAATCCGGGACAGGGGGACTCCAAGAGACCCAGTACTTC.

The chain joins TRBV4-3 to TRBJ1-1; unclear D gene. This CDR3 comprises 15 residues. V lost 0 bases and J lost 5, with 13 bases in between. CDR1 is LGHNA and CDR2 is YSLEER in the germline V gene. CDR3 region: CASSQDLDLGTEAFF. CDR3 nucleotides: TGCGCCAGCAGCCAAGACTTGGACTTGGGAACTGAAGCTTTCTTT.

Sample share makes this clone large (0.1 to 1%). The V gene is TRBV7-9, the J gene TRBJ2-7; 9 positions match TRBD1. The V segment lost 6 bases and the J segment 2 bases; nucleotides outside the gene matches: 2. The CDR3 contains 13 residues. Germline CDR1 is SEHNR and CDR2 is FQNEAQ (reference sequence). DNA of the CDR3: TGTGCCAGCAGGGGACAGGGTACCTACGAGCAGTACTTC. Translated, it gives CASRGQGTYEQYF.

This chain links TRBV13 with TRBJ2-7, with 9 bases aligning to TRBD1. There are 14 residues in the CDR3. Germline V lookup: CDR1 PRHDT, CDR2 FYEKMQ (reference sequence). V shed 5 bases and J 4 bases; nucleotides not matched to a gene: 6. CDR3 DNA sequence: TGTGCCAGCAGCCCCGGGACAGGGAGTTACGAGCAGTACTTC. This encodes CASSPGTGSYEQYF.

This rearrangement joins TRBV4-2 to TRBJ2-1; 8 bases align to TRBD2. Germline values: CDR1 LGHNA, CDR2 YNFKEQ. The length of the CDR3 is 16 residues. Trimming removed 4 bases from V and 4 bases from J; junction bases left unmatched: 9. CDR3 amino acids: CASSPDSGASYNEQFF. The CDR3 bases are TGTGCCAGCAGCCCCGATAGCGGGGCTTCATACAATGAGCAGTTCTTC.

This chain connects TRBV5-1 to TRBJ2-4; a possible D gene is TRBD2 (6 bases). Germline CDR1 SGHRS, CDR2 YFSETQ. This CDR3 comprises 19 residues. V was pared by 4 bases and J by 0 bases, with 23 bases between. The CDR3 here is CASSLGPLGGSRAKNIQYF. CDR3 sequence (DNA): TGCGCCAGCAGCCTGGGGCCCCTGGGGGGATCGCGAGCCAAAAACATTCAGTACTTC.

In its sample, this clone was seen a few times. This chain joins TRBV29-1 and TRBJ2-1; 7 nucleotides align to TRBD2. V lost 8 bases and J lost 5; bases outside the gene matches: 6. Germline V lookup: CDR1 SQVTM, CDR2 ANQGSEA. The CDR3 is made up of 12 amino acids. The CDR3 is CSTSSGNNEQFF. The DNA for the CDR3 is TGCAGCACCTCTAGCGGCAACAATGAGCAGTTCTTC.

The rearrangement uses TRBV5-1 and TRBJ2-5, with a weak D call TRBD1 (6 bases). V was pared by 0 bases and J by 2 bases, with 11 bases between. The CDR3 loop spans 15 amino acids. Germline CDR1 SGHRS, CDR2 YFSETQ. CDR3 nucleotide sequence: TGCGCCAGCAGCTTGGATCTAGGACAGCAAGAGACCCAGTACTTC. Its translation: CASSLDLGQQETQYF.

The chain employs TRBV27 and TRBJ2-1; D unresolved. CDR1 MNHEY and CDR2 SMNVEV come from the germline V gene (reference sequence). The CDR3 sequence is 13 residues long. Trimming pared 0 bases from V and 9 bases from J, leaving 9 bases between. CDR3 sequence (DNA): TGTGCCAGCAGTTTATCCCTCTCTCTTGAGCAGTTCTTC. Protein: CASSLSLSLEQFF.

The rearrangement uses TRBV7-9 and TRBJ2-1, with TRBD2 matching 10 bases. The germline V gene has CDR1 SEHNR and CDR2 FQNEAQ (reference sequence). The V gene end was trimmed by 4 bases and the J gene end by 0 bases; junction bases not matched to a gene: 3. The CDR3 has 16 amino acids. The CDR3 is CASSYSGGPSYNEQFF. Written as DNA, the CDR3 is TGTGCCAGCAGCTATAGCGGGGGGCCCTCCTACAATGAGCAGTTCTTC.

The chain combines TRBV27 with TRBJ2-3; D is ambiguous. CDR1 and CDR2 from the germline V gene are MNHEY and SMNVEV (reference sequence). Trimming shortened V by 2 bases and J by 4 bases, and 13 bases separated the two germline ends. The CDR3 contains 15 residues. CDR3 loop: CASSLVRVSPDTQYF. CDR3 nucleotides: TGTGCCAGCAGTTTAGTAAGAGTGTCTCCAGATACGCAGTATTTT.

The sample holds one count of this clone. J is TRBJ2-5 and V is TRBV2, with D hard to call. Germline V lookup: CDR1 SNHLY, CDR2 FYNNEI. Trimming took off 4 bases at V and 1 base at J, with 7 bases between the two ends. The CDR3 covers 13 residues. CDR3 residues: CASSGFSQETQYF. In DNA form, the CDR3 reads TGTGCCAGCAGTGGCTTCAGCCAAGAGACCCAGTACTTC.

The chain is built from TRBV9 and TRBJ2-7, with D possibly TRBD1 on 5 matching bases. The CDR3 covers 11 residues. The V end lost 4 bases, the J end lost 6 bases, and 8 bases lay between the germline ends. The germline CDR1 and CDR2 sequences are SGDLS and YYNGEE. DNA of the CDR3: TGTGCCAGCAGCCCTGACAGCGAGCAGTACTTC. Protein product: CASSPDSEQYF.

This chain joins TRBV29-1 and TRBJ1-1, with TRBD1 identical over 7 bases. Germline V CDR1 and CDR2: SQVTM, ANQGSEA. This CDR3 comprises 12 residues. Losses at the gene ends were 7 bases for V and 4 bases for J; bases not matched to a gene: 6. CDR3 in amino acids: CSAETGTTEAFF. The CDR3 DNA reads TGCAGCGCAGAGACAGGGACCACTGAAGCTTTCTTT.

The genes are TRBV2 and TRBJ2-7; D remains ambiguous. The CDR3 runs 12 residues. V lost 4 bases to trimming and J lost 3 bases, with 7 bases between them. The germline V gene encodes CDR1 SNHLY and CDR2 FYNNEI. CDR3 amino acids: CASSVLLYEQYF. In nucleotides, the CDR3 is TGTGCCAGCAGTGTCTTACTCTACGAGCAGTACTTC.

V and J are TRBV5-1 and TRBJ2-2; D gene ambiguous. V was clipped by 4 bases and J by 1 base, with 17 bases between them. Germline V gene data show CDR1 as SGHRS and CDR2 as YFSETQ. CDR3 length equals 17 residues. The CDR3 DNA reads as TGCGCCAGCAGCCCTCCCTTTACGCACCAGAACACCGGGGAGCTGTTTTTT. This codes for CASSPPFTHQNTGELFF.